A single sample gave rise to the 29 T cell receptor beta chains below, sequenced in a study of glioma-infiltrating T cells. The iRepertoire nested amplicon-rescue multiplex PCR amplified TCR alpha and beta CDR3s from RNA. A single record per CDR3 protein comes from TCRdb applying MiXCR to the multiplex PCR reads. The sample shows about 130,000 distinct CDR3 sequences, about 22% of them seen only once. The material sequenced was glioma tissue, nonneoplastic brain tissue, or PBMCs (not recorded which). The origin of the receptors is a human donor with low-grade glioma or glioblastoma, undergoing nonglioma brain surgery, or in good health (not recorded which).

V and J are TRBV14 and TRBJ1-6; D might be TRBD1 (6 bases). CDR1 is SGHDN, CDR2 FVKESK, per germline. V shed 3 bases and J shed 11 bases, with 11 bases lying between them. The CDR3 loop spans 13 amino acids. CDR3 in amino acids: CASSQLRGAPLHF. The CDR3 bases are TGTGCCAGCAGCCAGTTAAGGGGGGCACCCCTCCACTTT.

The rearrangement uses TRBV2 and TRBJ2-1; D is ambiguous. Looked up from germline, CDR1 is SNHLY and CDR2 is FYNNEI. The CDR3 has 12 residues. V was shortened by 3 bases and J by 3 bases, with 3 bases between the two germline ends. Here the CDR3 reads CASSDGYNEQFF. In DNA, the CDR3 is TGTGCCAGCAGTGACGGCTACAATGAGCAGTTCTTC.

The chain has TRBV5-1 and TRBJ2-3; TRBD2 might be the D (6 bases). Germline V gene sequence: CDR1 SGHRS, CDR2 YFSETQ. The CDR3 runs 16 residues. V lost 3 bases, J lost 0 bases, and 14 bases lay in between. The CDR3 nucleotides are TGCGCCAGCAGCTCCCGAATTGGGACTAGCACAGATACGCAGTATTTT. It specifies CASSSRIGTSTDTQYF.

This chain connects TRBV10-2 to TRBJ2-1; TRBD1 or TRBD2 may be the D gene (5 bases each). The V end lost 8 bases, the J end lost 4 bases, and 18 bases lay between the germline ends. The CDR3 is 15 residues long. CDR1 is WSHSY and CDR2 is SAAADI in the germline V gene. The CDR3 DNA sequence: TGCGCCAGCGTGAGGGACGGTGGACTTTACAATGAGCAGTTCTTC. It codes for CASVRDGGLYNEQFF.

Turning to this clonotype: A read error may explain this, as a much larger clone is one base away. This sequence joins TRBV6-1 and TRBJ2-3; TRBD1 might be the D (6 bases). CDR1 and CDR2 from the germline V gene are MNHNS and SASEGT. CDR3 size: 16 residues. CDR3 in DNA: TGTTCCAGCAGTGAAAAGTCAGGGGTTGTAGCAGATACGCAGTATTTT. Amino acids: CSSSEKSGVVADTQYF.

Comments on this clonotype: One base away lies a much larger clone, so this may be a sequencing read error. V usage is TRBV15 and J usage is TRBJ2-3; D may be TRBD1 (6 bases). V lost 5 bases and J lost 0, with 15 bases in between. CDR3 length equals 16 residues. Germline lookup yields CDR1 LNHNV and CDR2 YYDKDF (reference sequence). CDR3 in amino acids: CATSGAETGSTDTQYF. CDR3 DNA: TGTGCCACCAGCGGAGCAGAGACAGGTAGCACAGATACGCAGTATTTT.

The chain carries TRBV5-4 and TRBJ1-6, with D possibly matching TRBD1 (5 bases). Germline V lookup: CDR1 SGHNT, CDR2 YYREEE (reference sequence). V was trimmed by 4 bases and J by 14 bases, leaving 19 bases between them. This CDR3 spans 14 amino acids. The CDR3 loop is CASSALKGDVALHF. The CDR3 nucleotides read TGTGCCAGCAGCGCCCTGAAAGGGGATGTAGCCCTCCACTTT.

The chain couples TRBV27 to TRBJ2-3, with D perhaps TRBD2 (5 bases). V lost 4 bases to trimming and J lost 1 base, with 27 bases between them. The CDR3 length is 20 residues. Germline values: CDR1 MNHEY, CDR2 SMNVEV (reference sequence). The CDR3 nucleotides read TGTGCCAGCAGTTCACAAAACACGCCCAGAACTAGGCTAGGCACAGATACGCAGTATTTT. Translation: CASSSQNTPRTRLGTDTQYF.

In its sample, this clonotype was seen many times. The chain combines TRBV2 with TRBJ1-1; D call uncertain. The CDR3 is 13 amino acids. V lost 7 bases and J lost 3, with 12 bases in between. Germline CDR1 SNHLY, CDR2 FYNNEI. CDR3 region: CASTPGRHTEAFF. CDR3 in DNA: TGTGCCAGCACCCCCGGACGGCACACTGAAGCTTTCTTT.

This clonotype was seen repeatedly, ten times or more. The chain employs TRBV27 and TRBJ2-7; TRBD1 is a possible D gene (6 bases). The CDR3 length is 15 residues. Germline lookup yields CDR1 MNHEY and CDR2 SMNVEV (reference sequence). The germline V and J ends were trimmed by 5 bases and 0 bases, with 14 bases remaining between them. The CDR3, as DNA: TGTGCCAGCAGTACGAGGGGGAAGCCCTCCTACGAGCAGTACGTC. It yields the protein CASSTRGKPSYEQYV.

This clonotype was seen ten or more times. CDR3 sequence (DNA): TGTGCCAGCAGTTCTCCCGGACGTCGAGAGACCCAGTACTTC. Translation gives CASSSPGRRETQYF. The chain links TRBV6-1 to TRBJ2-5, with D unresolved. The germline V gene has CDR1 MNHNS and CDR2 SASEGT. The CDR3 runs 14 residues. V gave up 5 bases and J gave up 4 bases, with 14 bases separating them.

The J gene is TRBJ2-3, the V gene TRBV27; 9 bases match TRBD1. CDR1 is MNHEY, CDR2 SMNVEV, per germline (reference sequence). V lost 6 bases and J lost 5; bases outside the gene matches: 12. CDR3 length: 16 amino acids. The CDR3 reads CASSLAWDRAKDTQYF. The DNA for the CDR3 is TGTGCCAGCAGCTTGGCCTGGGACAGGGCCAAAGATACGCAGTATTTT.

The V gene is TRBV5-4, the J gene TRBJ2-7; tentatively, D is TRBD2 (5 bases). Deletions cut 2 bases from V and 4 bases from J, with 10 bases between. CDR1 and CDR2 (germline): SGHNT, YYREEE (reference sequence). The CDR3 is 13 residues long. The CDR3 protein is CASSFPRVYEQYV. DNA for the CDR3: TGTGCCAGCAGCTTTCCGAGGGTTTACGAGCAGTACGTC.

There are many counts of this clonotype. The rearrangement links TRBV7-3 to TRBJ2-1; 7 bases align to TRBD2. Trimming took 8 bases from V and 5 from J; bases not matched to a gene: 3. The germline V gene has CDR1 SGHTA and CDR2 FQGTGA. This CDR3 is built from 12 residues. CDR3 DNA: TGTGCCAGCGGGGGGGATAACAATGAGCAGTTCTTC. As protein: CASGGDNNEQFF.

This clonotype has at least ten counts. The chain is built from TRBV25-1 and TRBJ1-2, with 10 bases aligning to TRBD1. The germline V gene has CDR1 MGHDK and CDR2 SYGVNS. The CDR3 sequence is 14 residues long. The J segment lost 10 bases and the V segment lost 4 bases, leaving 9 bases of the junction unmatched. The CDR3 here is CASSGDRGPEDYTF. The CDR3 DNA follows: TGTGCCAGCAGTGGTGACAGGGGGCCCGAAGACTACACCTTC.

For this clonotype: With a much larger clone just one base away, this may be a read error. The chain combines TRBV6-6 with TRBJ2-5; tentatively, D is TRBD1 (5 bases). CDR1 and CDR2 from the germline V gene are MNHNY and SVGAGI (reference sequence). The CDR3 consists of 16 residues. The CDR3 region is CASGYSPTGTEETQYF. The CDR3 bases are TGTGCCAGCGGTTACTCTCCAACAGGCACGGAGGAGACCCAGTACTTC.

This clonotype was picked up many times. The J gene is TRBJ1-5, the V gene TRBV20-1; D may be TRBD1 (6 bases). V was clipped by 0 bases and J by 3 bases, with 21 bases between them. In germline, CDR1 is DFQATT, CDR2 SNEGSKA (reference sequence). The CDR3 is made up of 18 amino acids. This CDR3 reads CSARDRVRGPIINQPQHF. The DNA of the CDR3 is TGCAGTGCTAGAGATCGCGTCAGGGGTCCTATTATCAATCAGCCCCAGCATTTT.

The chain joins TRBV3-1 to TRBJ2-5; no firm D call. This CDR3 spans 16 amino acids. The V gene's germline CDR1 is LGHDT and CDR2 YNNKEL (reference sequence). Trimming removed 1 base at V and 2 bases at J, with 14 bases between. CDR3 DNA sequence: TGTGCCAGCAGCCAAGCGAAGGGCAGGTTTCAAGAGACCCAGTACTTC. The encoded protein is CASSQAKGRFQETQYF.

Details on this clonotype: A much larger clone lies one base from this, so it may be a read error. The CDR3 here is CASSYSGGGADTQYF. CDR3 coding DNA: TGTGCCAGCAGTTACTCTGGCGGGGGGGCAGATACGCAGTATTTT. The chain employs TRBV6-6 and TRBJ2-3; 9 bases are shared with TRBD2. The CDR3 spans 15 residues. Germline lookup yields CDR1 MNHNY and CDR2 SVGAGI (reference sequence). V lost 0 bases to trimming and J lost 4 bases; unmatched junction nucleotides: 2.

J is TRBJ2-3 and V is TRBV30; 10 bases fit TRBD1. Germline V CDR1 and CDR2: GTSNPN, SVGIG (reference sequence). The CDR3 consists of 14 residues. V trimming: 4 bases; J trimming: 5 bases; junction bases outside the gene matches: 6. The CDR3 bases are TGTGCCTGGATGGACAGGGGGGGTCAAGATACGCAGTATTTT. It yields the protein CAWMDRGGQDTQYF.

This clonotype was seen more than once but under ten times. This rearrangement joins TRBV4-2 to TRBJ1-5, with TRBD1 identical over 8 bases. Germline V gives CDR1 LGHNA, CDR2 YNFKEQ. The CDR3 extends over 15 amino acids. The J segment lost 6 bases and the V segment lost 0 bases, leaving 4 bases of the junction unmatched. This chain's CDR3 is CASSQEDRGGQPQHF. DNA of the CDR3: TGTGCCAGCAGCCAAGAAGACAGGGGTGGTCAGCCCCAGCATTTT.

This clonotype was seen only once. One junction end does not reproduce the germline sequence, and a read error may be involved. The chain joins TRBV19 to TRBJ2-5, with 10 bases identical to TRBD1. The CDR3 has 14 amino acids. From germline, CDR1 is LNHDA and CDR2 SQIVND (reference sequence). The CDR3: CASLDRGQGETQYF. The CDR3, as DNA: TGTGCCAGCCTAGACAGGGGGCAGGGGGAGACCCAGTACTTT. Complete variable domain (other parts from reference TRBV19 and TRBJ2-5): DGGITQSPKYLFRKEGQNVTLSCEQNLNHDAMYWYRQDPGQGLRLIYYSQIVNDFQKGDIAEGYSVSREKKESFPLTVTSAQKNPTAFYLCASLDRGQGETQYFGPGTRLLVL.

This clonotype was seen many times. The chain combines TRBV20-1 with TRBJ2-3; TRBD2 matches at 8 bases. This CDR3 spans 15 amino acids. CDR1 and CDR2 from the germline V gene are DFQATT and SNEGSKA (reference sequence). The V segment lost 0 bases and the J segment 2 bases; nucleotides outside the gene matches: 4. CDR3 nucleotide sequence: TGCAGTGCTAGAGATCGGGGGGGGGTCACAGATACGCAGTATTTT. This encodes CSARDRGGVTDTQYF.

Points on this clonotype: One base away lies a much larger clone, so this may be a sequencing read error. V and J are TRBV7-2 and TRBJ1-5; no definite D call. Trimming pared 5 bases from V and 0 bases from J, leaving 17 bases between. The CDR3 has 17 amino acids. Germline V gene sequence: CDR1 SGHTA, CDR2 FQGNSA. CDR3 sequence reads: CASSPSGLYYSNQPQHF. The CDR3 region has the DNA TGTGCCAGCAGCCCCTCCGGACTGTATTATAGCAATCAGCCCCAGCATTTT.

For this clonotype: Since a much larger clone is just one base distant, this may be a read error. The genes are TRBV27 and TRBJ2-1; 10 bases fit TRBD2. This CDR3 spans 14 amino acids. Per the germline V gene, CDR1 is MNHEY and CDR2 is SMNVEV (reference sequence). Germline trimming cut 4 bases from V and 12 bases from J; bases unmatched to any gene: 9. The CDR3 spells CASSSGLASVGQFF. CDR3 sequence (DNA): TGTGCCAGCAGTTCGGGACTAGCGTCTGTGGGGCAGTTCTTC.

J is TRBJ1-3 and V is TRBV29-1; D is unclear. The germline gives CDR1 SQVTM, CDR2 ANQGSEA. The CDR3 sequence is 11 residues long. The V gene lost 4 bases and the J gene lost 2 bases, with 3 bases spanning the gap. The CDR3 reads CSVATGNTIYF. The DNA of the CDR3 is TGCAGCGTTGCCACTGGAAACACCATATATTTT. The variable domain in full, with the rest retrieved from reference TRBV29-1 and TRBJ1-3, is SAVISQKPSRDICQRGTSLTIQCQVDSQVTMMFWYRQQPGQSLTLIATANQGSEATYESGFVIDKFPISRPNLTFSTLTVSNMSPEDSSIYLCSVATGNTIYFGEGSWLTVV.

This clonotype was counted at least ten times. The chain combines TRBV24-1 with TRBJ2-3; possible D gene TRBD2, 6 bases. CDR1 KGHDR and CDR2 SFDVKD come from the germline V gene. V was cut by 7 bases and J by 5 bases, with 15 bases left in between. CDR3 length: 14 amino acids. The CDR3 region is CATRETGDGDTQYF. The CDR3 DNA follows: TGTGCCACCAGGGAAACGGGGGATGGAGATACGCAGTATTTT.

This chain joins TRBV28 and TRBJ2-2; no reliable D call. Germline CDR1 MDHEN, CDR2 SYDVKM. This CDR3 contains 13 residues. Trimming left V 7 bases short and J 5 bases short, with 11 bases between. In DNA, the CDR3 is TGTGCCAGCATGGAGAGGCCGACCGGGGAGCTGTTTTTT. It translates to CASMERPTGELFF.

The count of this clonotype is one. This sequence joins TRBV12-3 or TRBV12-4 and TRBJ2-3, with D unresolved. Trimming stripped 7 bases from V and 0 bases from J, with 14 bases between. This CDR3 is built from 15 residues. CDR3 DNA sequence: TGTGCCAGCACTCCGGACGGTCTTAGCACAGATACGCAGTATTTT. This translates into CASTPDGLSTDTQYF.